Shown below are 27 T cell receptor beta chains from a single sample sequenced in a study of naive and memory T cell subsets (dated by TCRdb to 2017 to 2019). Study-wide findings and limitations: A few larger clonotypes were present in naive repertoires, particularly the CD8 repertoires, and these clonotypes were possibly memory cells re-expressing CD45RA.

The library was built by means of UMI-ligation and nested PCR. The sequencer listed for this sample is Illumina MiSeq. An equimolar mix of two oligonucleotides covering both TRBC1 and TRBC2 was used as the beta constant-region primer. The ligated cDNA went through four rounds of PCR with nested alpha and beta constant-region primers together with the SP2 primer. The public reads were reanalyzed by TCRdb: fastp trimming at Q25, MiXCR alignment, in-frame beta chains only. Each entry is one CDR3 protein sequence, shown with its most common DNA and genes. This sample gives 150,000 or so distinct CDR3 sequences in total; approximately 22% of them show up just once. 0.095% to 0.12% of the sample belongs to the ten largest clones. Their antigens are not known. What was sequenced was naive CD4+ T cells from blood. The sample's cell subset or site label is to be understood as: naive T cells, CD45RA high CD27+. These receptors all stem from a human donor in good health.

This clonotype has just a few counts. V usage is TRBV7-9 and J usage is TRBJ2-5, with D uncertain. Trimming left V 5 bases short and J 3 bases short, with 10 bases between. This CDR3 is built from 13 residues. Per the germline V gene, CDR1 is SEHNR and CDR2 is FQNEAQ (reference sequence). This CDR3 reads CASSLTQEETQYF. As DNA, the CDR3 is TGTGCCAGCAGCCTCACTCAGGAAGAGACCCAGTACTTC.

This chain connects TRBV2 to TRBJ2-3; the match to TRBD1 covers 9 bases. V gave up 5 bases and J gave up 7 bases; unmatched junction bases: 7. Germline CDR1 reads SNHLY; CDR2 reads FYNNEI. The CDR3 has 14 residues. The CDR3 nucleotides are TGTGCCAGCAGTTCCGGGACAGGGCGGAATACGCAGTATTTT. This codes for CASSSGTGRNTQYF. Complete variable domain (other parts from reference TRBV2 and TRBJ2-3): EPEVTQTPSHQVTQMGQEVILRCVPISNHLYFYWYRQILGQKVEFLVSFYNNEISEKSEIFDDQFSVERPDGSNFTLKIRSTKLEDSAMYFCASSSGTGRNTQYFGPGTRLTVL.

This clonotype was seen a handful of times. The chain employs TRBV30 and TRBJ1-2; TRBD1 might be the D (5 bases). Germline V gives CDR1 GTSNPN, CDR2 SVGIG (reference sequence). The CDR3 runs 12 residues. Between the trimmed V and J ends, which lost 2 bases and 7 bases, there was a span of 11 bases. CDR3 nucleotides: TGTGCCTGGAGTAGTGGGGGGTCTGGCTACACCTTC. As protein: CAWSSGGSGYTF.

This clonotype has only a few counts. The chain joins TRBV28 to TRBJ2-7; D is unclear. CDR1 and CDR2 (germline): MDHEN, SYDVKM. The germline V and J ends were trimmed by 2 bases and 6 bases, with 11 bases remaining between them. The CDR3 sequence is 13 residues long. The CDR3 DNA is TGTGCCAGCAGTTTACCTAATCACCCCGAGCAGTACTTC. Its translation is CASSLPNHPEQYF.

The rearrangement joins TRBV6-2 or TRBV6-3 to TRBJ2-1; D is unclear. Trimming removed 6 bases from V and 6 bases from J, with 9 bases in between. This CDR3 is built from 12 residues. Per the germline V gene, CDR1 is MNHEY and CDR2 is SVGEGT. The CDR3 is CASSREPNEQFF. CDR3 in DNA: TGTGCCAGCAGCCGTGAACCCAATGAGCAGTTCTTC.

The chain recombines TRBV6-1 with TRBJ1-1; no clear D gene. The V end lost 6 bases, the J end lost 2 bases, and 13 bases lay between the germline ends. Per the germline V gene, CDR1 is MNHNS and CDR2 is SASEGT. This CDR3 comprises 14 residues. CDR3 coding DNA: TGTGCCAGCAGGTCCCGACTGAGCAACACTGAAGCTTTCTTT. It translates to CASRSRLSNTEAFF.

This clonotype occurred many times. The chain joins TRBV30 to TRBJ1-4; tentatively, D is TRBD1 (6 bases). The CDR3 extends over 15 amino acids. V lost 2 bases, J lost 3 bases, and 13 bases lay in between. Germline V lookup: CDR1 GTSNPN, CDR2 SVGIG (reference sequence). The CDR3 region has the DNA TGTGCCTGGAGTTCCCTGGACAGATCTAATGAAAAACTGTTTTTT. It yields the protein CAWSSLDRSNEKLFF.

The chain joins TRBV4-3 to TRBJ1-6, with 9 bases aligning to TRBD1. Trimming took 0 bases from V and 10 from J; bases not matched to a gene: 7. CDR3 length equals 16 residues. The germline gives CDR1 LGHNA, CDR2 YSLEER. CDR3 nucleotides: TGCGCCAGCAGCCAAGATGGAGGGACAGGGAGGTCACCCCTCCACTTT. It translates to CASSQDGGTGRSPLHF.

This clonotype was recorded many times. V usage is TRBV11-2 and J usage is TRBJ2-1, with 10 bases lining up with TRBD2. CDR1 and CDR2 from the germline V gene are SGHAT and FQNNGV. V shed 5 bases and J 5 bases; nucleotides not matched to a gene: 12. This CDR3 has 17 amino acids. CDR3 coding DNA: TGTGCCAGCAGCATAAGAGCGGGAGGGCCATTTAACAATGAGCAGTTCTTC. As protein: CASSIRAGGPFNNEQFF.

This clonotype was seen a handful of times. The chain is built from TRBV4-3 and TRBJ2-1, with 8 bases fitting TRBD2. The V and J ends lost 0 bases and 7 bases, in that order; junction bases with no gene match: 8. The CDR3 consists of 16 residues. Germline-derived CDR1 and CDR2 are LGHNA and YSLEER. CDR3 protein: CASSQDFGLAGNEQFF. The CDR3 DNA sequence: TGCGCCAGCAGCCAAGATTTCGGACTAGCTGGTAATGAGCAGTTCTTC.

The chain has TRBV28 and TRBJ2-5, with TRBD2 matching 10 bases. CDR1 MDHEN and CDR2 SYDVKM come from the germline V gene. The CDR3 is 15 residues long. After removal of 11 bases from V and 1 base from J, the junction contained 10 bases not matched to a gene. The CDR3: CASRVAGGPQETQYF. The CDR3 DNA reads as TGTGCCTCCCGGGTAGCGGGAGGTCCCCAAGAGACCCAGTACTTC.

This clonotype has ten or more counts. V is TRBV29-1 and J is TRBJ1-2, with 7 bases matching TRBD1. This CDR3 has 13 residues. V trimming: 3 bases; J trimming: 5 bases; junction bases outside the gene matches: 6. Per germline, CDR1 SQVTM and CDR2 ANQGSEA. CDR3 region: CSVDLDREYGYTF. CDR3 in DNA: TGCAGCGTTGACCTTGACAGGGAATATGGCTACACCTTC.

The chain employs TRBV19 and TRBJ1-2, with TRBD1 matching 7 bases. Germline V gene data show CDR1 as LNHDA and CDR2 as SQIVND (reference sequence). With V trimmed by 3 bases and J by 2 bases, 6 bases remained unmatched. CDR3 length equals 15 residues. The CDR3 DNA is TGTGCCAGTAGTATCTCGACAGGGTGGAACTATGGCTACACCTTC. It specifies CASSISTGWNYGYTF.

This clonotype came up a few times. The V call is TRBV29-1, the J call TRBJ2-3, with D maybe TRBD1 (6 bases). The CDR3 extends over 14 amino acids. The V gene lost 8 bases and the J gene lost 3 bases, with 18 bases spanning the gap. Germline CDR1 and CDR2: SQVTM and ANQGSEA. For the CDR3, the DNA is TGCAGCATCACAGGGCGAGGGGTGACAGATACGCAGTATTTT. This encodes CSITGRGVTDTQYF.

This clonotype was observed a handful of times. The chain links TRBV29-1 to TRBJ2-3, with D tentatively TRBD1 (5 bases). This CDR3 region has 11 residues. V shed 6 bases and J shed 6 bases, with 10 bases lying between them. Germline CDR1 reads SQVTM; CDR2 reads ANQGSEA. The CDR3 spells CSVDRGDTQYF. DNA for the CDR3: TGCAGCGTAGATAGGGGTGATACGCAGTATTTT.

V and J are TRBV4-3 and TRBJ2-3; 13 positions agree with TRBD2. After removal of 0 bases from V and 1 base from J, the junction contained 7 bases not matched to a gene. Germline assignment: CDR1 LGHNA and CDR2 YSLEER. The CDR3 covers 19 residues. The CDR3 sequence: CASSQEVPGLAGRTDTQYF. The DNA for the CDR3 is TGCGCCAGCAGCCAAGAGGTCCCGGGACTAGCGGGGCGCACAGATACGCAGTATTTT.

This clonotype was observed many times. The chain couples TRBV12-3 or TRBV12-4 to TRBJ2-7; D gene unclear. The CDR3 totals 12 residues. Trimming stripped 6 bases from V and 4 bases from J, with 10 bases between. CDR3 in amino acids: CASSPDTYEQYF. The CDR3 DNA is TGTGCCAGCAGCCCCGACACTTACGAGCAGTACTTC.

This clonotype has only one observation. The chain joins TRBV4-3 to TRBJ2-7, with 7 bases aligning to TRBD1. CDR1 LGHNA and CDR2 YSLEER come from the germline V gene. The CDR3 covers 15 residues. Losses at the gene ends were 5 bases for V and 0 bases for J; bases not matched to a gene: 7. The CDR3 DNA reads as TGCGCCAGCAGCACCCAGACAGGGACCTCCTACGAGCAGTACTTC. Translating gives CASSTQTGTSYEQYF.

This clonotype has a handful of counts. The chain is built from TRBV20-1 and TRBJ2-7; 15 bases match TRBD2. V was pared by 5 bases and J by 2 bases, with 4 bases of the junction left unmatched. This CDR3 is built from 15 residues. Germline V gives CDR1 DFQATT, CDR2 SNEGSKA (reference sequence). CDR3 sequence reads: CSAPGLAGGTYEQYF. The CDR3 nucleotides read TGCAGTGCTCCTGGACTAGCGGGAGGGACCTACGAGCAGTACTTC.

The table lists this clonotype with a few counts. The chain has TRBV18 and TRBJ1-2; TRBD1 might be the D (5 bases). The germline CDR1 and CDR2 sequences are KGHSH and LQKENI. Trimming stripped 2 bases from V and 3 bases from J, with 7 bases between. This CDR3 spans 13 amino acids. Here the CDR3 DNA reads TGTGCCAGCTCACCAAAGACAGACTATGGCTACACCTTC. Its translation: CASSPKTDYGYTF.

This clonotype has a handful of counts. V usage is TRBV29-1 and J usage is TRBJ2-2; no clear D gene. Germline V gene data show CDR1 as SQVTM and CDR2 as ANQGSEA. The CDR3 is 11 residues long. V shed 4 bases and J shed 6 bases, with 6 bases lying between them. Written as DNA, the CDR3 is TGCAGCGTTGTTCTCCCCGGGGAGCTGTTTTTT. It is translated as CSVVLPGELFF.

This clonotype was detected a few times. The V and J genes are TRBV9 and TRBJ2-3, with no clear D. In germline, CDR1 is SGDLS, CDR2 YYNGEE. The CDR3 has 16 amino acids. Deletions cut 0 bases from V and 1 base from J, with 12 bases between. CDR3 residues: CASSVEGNSGTDTQYF. DNA for the CDR3: TGTGCCAGCAGCGTAGAAGGGAATTCTGGCACAGATACGCAGTATTTT.

V and J are TRBV5-1 and TRBJ2-1, with TRBD2 matching over 8 bases. This CDR3 has 15 residues. Trimming at V came to 0 bases and at J to 7 bases, leaving 6 bases not matched to a gene. The germline CDR1 and CDR2 sequences are SGHRS and YFSETQ. This CDR3 reads CASSLAGTRSNEQFF. The CDR3 coding sequence is TGCGCCAGCAGCTTGGCCGGGACTAGGTCGAATGAGCAGTTCTTC.

This chain links TRBV7-9 with TRBJ2-1; 7 bases agree with TRBD1. CDR1 and CDR2 (germline): SEHNR, FQNEAQ (reference sequence). The V segment lost 5 bases and the J segment 5 bases; nucleotides outside the gene matches: 9. The CDR3 extends over 15 amino acids. The CDR3: CASSPLGQKDNEQFF. The CDR3 DNA is TGTGCCAGCAGCCCCTTGGGACAGAAAGACAATGAGCAGTTCTTC. Combining the CDR3 with reference TRBV7-9 and TRBJ2-1 gives the whole variable domain DTGVSQNPRHKITKRGQNVTFRCDPISEHNRLYWYRQTLGQGPEFLTYFQNEAQLEKSRLLSDRFSAERPKGSFSTLEIQRTEQGDSAMYLCASSPLGQKDNEQFFGPGTRLTVL.

This clonotype was seen only a few times. V gene TRBV5-1 combines with J gene TRBJ2-1, with D perhaps matching TRBD2 (6 bases). Trimming shortened V by 0 bases and J by 4 bases, and 14 bases separated the two germline ends. The germline V gene encodes CDR1 SGHRS and CDR2 YFSETQ. The length of the CDR3 is 16 residues. CDR3 coding DNA: TGCGCCAGCAGCTTGGAACTAGCCCAGCGATACAATGAGCAGTTCTTC. Amino acid sequence: CASSLELAQRYNEQFF.

The J gene is TRBJ2-7, the V gene TRBV5-1; TRBD1 agrees at 8 bases. The length of the CDR3 is 14 residues. After removal of 3 bases from V and 3 bases from J, the junction contained 5 bases not matched to a gene. Germline V gene data show CDR1 as SGHRS and CDR2 as YFSETQ. The CDR3 loop is CASSSRTGIYEQYF. The CDR3 DNA sequence: TGCGCCAGCAGCTCCCGGACAGGGATCTACGAGCAGTACTTC.

This clonotype has a count of ten or more. The chain uses TRBV11-2 and TRBJ2-2; the D is unclear. Germline V gives CDR1 SGHAT, CDR2 FQNNGV. The CDR3 consists of 11 residues. The V end was cut by 8 bases, the J end by 3 bases, with 4 bases between. The CDR3 protein is CASGYTGELFF. Written as DNA, the CDR3 is TGTGCCAGCGGTTACACCGGGGAGCTGTTTTTT. Full variable domain (rest looked up from reference TRBV11-2 and TRBJ2-2): EAGVAQSPRYKIIEKRQSVAFWCNPISGHATLYWYQQILGQGPKLLIQFQNNGVVDDSQLPKDRFSAERLKGVDSTLKIQPAKLEDSAVYLCASGYTGELFFGEGSRLTVL.